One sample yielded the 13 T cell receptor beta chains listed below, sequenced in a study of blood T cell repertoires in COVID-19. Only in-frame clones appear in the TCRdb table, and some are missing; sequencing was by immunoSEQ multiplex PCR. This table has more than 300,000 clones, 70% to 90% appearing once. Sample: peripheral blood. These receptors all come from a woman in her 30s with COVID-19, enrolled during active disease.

The CDR3 loop is CASGGEETQYF. In DNA form, the CDR3 reads TGTGCTAGCGGAGGGGAGGAGACCCAGTACTTC. This chain connects TRBV12-5 to TRBJ2-5, with D perhaps matching TRBD2 (6 bases). The V end lost 9 bases, the J end lost 5 bases, and 10 bases lay between the germline ends. The germline V gene has CDR1 LGHNT and CDR2 FRNRAP. CDR3 size: 11 residues.

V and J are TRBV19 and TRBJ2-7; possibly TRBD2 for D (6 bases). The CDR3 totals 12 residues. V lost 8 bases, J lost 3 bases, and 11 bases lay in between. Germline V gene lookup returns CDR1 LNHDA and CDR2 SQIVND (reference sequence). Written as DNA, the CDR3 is TGTGCCAGTCAGCGGGCGCGCTACGAGCAGTACTTC. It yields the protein CASQRARYEQYF.

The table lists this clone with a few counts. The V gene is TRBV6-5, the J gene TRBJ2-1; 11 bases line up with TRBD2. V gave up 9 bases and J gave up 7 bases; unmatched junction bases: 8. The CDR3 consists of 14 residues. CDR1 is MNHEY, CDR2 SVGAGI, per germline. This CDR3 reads CASLAGGSVNEQFF. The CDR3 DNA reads TGTGCCAGTTTAGCGGGAGGGTCCGTGAATGAGCAGTTCTTC.

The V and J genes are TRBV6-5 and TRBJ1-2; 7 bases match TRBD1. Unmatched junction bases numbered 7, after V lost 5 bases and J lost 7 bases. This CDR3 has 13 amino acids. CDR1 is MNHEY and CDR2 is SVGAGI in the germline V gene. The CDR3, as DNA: TGTGCCAGCAGTCCCCCGGACAGGACTGGCTACACCTTC. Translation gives CASSPPDRTGYTF.

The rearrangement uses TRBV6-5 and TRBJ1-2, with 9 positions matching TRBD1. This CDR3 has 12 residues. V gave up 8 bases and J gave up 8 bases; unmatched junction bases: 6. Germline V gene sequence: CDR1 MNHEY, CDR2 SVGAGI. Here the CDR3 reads CASQDRGGGYTF. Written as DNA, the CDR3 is TGTGCCAGCCAGGACAGGGGAGGGGGCTACACCTTC.

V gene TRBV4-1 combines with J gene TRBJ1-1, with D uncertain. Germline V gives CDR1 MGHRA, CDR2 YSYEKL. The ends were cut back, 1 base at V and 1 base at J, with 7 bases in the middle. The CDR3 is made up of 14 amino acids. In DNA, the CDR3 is TGCGCCAGCAGCCAAGTTACAGAGAACACTGAAGCTTTCTTT. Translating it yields CASSQVTENTEAFF.

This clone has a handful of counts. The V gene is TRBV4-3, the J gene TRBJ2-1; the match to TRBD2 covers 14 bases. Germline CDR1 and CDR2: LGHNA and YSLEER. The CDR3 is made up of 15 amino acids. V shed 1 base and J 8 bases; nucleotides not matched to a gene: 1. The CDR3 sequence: CASSQAGLAGDEQFF. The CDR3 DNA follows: TGCGCCAGCAGCCAAGCGGGACTAGCGGGGGATGAGCAGTTCTTC.

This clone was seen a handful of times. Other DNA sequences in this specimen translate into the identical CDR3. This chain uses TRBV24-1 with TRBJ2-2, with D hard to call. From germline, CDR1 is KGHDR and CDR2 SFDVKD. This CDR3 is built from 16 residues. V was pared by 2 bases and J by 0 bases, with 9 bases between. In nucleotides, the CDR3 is TGTGCCACCAGTGATTACGGCGGCTCGAACACCGGGGAGCTGTTTTTT. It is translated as CATSDYGGSNTGELFF.

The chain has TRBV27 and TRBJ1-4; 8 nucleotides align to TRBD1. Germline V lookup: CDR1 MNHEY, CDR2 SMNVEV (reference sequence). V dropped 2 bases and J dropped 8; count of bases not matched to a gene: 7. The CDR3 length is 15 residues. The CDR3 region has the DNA TGTGCCAGCAGTTTAAACAGGGGGGTAAGGGAAAAACTGTTTTTT. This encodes CASSLNRGVREKLFF.

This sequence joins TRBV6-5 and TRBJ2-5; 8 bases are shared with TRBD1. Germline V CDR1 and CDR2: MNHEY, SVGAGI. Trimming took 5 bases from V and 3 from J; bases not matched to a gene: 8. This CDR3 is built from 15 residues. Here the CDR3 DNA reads TGTGCCAGCAGTCGAAACAGGGGGGCCGAAGAGACCCAGTACTTC. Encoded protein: CASSRNRGAEETQYF.

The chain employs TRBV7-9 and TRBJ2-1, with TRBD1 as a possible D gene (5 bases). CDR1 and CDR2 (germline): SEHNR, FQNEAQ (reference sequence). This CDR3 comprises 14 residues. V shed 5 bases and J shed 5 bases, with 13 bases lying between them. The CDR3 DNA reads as TGTGCCAGCAGCCTCCGACAGACGAACAATGAGCAGTTCTTC. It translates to CASSLRQTNNEQFF.

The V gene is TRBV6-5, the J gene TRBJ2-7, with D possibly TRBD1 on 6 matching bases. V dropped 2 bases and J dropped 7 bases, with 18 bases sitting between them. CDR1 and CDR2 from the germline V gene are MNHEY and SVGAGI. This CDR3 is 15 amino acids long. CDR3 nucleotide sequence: TGTGCCAGCAGTTACCTTGCGGCAGGGGCTAGAGAGCAGTACTTC. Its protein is CASSYLAAGAREQYF.

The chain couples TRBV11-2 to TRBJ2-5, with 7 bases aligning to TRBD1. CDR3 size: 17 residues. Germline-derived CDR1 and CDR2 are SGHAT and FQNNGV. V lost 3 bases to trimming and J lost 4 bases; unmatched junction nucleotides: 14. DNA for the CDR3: TGTGCCAGCAGCTTGGGGCAGGGGGACAGCAGCTTAGAGACCCAGTACTTC. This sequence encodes CASSLGQGDSSLETQYF.